These 6 T cell receptor beta chains share one sample of origin, sequenced in a study of monozygotic twins with inflammatory bowel disease. Using the 5' RACE reads, TCRdb records one entry per CDR3 protein without DNA. Seen in this sample are 200,000 to 250,000 distinct CDR3 sequences; the ten most common clones hold approximately 1.6%. Sequencing was performed on blood. The receptors were sampled from a human donor with ulcerative colitis or Crohn's disease, or a healthy co-twin of an affected twin (not recorded which).

J is TRBJ1-4 and V is TRBV7-2; TCRdb selects TRBD1, and the lack of DNA leaves this call unchecked. There are 14 residues in the CDR3. Germline lookup yields CDR1 SGHTA and CDR2 FQGNSA. The CDR3 sequence is CASSLRQGNEKLFF.

The rearrangement links TRBV6-1 to TRBJ1-1. Looked up from germline, CDR1 is MNHNS and CDR2 is SASEGT. CDR3 length: 14 residues. CDR3 loop: CASSERRESAEAFF.

The chain carries TRBV25-1 and TRBJ1-1; TCRdb reports TRBD1, a call that lacks DNA to check it against. The CDR3 is made up of 16 amino acids. Germline-derived CDR1 and CDR2 are MGHDK and SYGVNS. CDR3 in amino acids: CASSEWGGALSTEAFF.

The rearrangement uses TRBV5-8 and TRBJ1-1. The CDR3 extends over 18 amino acids. Germline V lookup: CDR1 SGHTS, CDR2 YDEGEE. CDR3 in amino acids: CASSLGRQSYLMNTEAFF.

The chain is built from TRBV6-5 and TRBJ1-2; the TCRdb call, TRBD1, lacks DNA for checking. Germline V CDR1 and CDR2: MNHEY, SVGAGI. The length of the CDR3 is 16 residues. This CDR3 reads CASSYSGSGGEGGYTF.

J is TRBJ2-7 and V is TRBV27; the D call of TRBD2 rests on TCRdb alone, since no DNA is present to check it. The germline V gene has CDR1 MNHEY and CDR2 SMNVEV (reference sequence). The CDR3 runs to 15 residues. The CDR3 here is CASRFLAGPGYEQYF.